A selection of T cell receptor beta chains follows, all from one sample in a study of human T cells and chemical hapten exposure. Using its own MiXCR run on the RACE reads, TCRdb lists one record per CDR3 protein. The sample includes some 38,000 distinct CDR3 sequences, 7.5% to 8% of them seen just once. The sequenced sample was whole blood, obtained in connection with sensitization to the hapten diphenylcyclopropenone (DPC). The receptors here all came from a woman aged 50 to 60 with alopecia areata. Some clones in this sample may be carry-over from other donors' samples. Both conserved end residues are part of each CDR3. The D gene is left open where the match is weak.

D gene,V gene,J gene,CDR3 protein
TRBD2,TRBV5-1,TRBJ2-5,CASSPRRGLAGASIETQYF
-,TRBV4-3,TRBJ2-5,CASSQGWGTTQETQYF
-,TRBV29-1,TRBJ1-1,CSVEDLMAAEAFF
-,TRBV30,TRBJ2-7,CAWSVRSGAEQYF
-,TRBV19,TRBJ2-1,CASSGRRTLNEQFF
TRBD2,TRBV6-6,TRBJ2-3,CASTEPGTRGGTQYF
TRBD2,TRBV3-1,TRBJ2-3,CASSLGLAGRTDTQYF
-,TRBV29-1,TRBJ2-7,CSVAWGSTYEQYF
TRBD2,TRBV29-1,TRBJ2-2,CSARTSGRARAGELFF
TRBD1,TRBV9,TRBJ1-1,CASSAGTGLNTEAFF
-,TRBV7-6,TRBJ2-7,CASSSWVTSKDEQYF
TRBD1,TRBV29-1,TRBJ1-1,CSVGPPTGLNTEAFF
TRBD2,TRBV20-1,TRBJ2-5,CSARTSGSSETQYF
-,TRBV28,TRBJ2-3,CASLQGTDTQYF
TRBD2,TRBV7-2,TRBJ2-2,CASSPAGLAGGTGELFF
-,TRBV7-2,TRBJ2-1,CASSLAILGLKGHEQFF
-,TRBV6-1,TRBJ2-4,CASRTTGEGNIQYF
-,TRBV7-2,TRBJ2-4,CASSLSPLAKNIQYF
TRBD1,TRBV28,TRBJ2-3,CASSRTGADTQYF
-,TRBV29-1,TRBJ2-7,CSVEVPPGGEQYF
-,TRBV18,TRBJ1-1,CASSPPFRGTGRDTEAFF
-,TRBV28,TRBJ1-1,CASRPDPMNTEAFF
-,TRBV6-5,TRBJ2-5,CASSFEETQYF
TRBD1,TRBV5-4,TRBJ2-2,CASSTRQGRTGELFF
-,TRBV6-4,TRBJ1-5,CASSGPPSPIWPQHF
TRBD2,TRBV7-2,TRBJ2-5,CASSLAKEWAGARETQYF
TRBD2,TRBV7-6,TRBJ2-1,CASSPRGAGGTYNEQFF
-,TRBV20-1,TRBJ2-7,CSARVGTSQYF
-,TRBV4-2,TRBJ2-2,CASSPHSAGELFF
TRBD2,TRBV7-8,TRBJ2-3,CASSLSQRGRTDTQYF
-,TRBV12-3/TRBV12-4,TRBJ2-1,CASSFGRPLKFF